Below are 4 T cell receptor beta chains sequenced from a single sample in a study of blood T cells in healthy people across ages. Together with a sample-barcoded 5' primer, a J-beta primer mix was included in a second PCR lasting about 7 to 11 cycles. Each CDR3 protein gets one entry after TCRdb re-called the 5' RACE reads with MiXCR. The sample holds some 730,000 distinct CDR3 sequences, about a fifth seen once. Material for sequencing was blood. These receptors were obtained from a man between 65 and 85 years old in good health.

The chain combines TRBV12-3 or TRBV12-4 with TRBJ2-7, with D perhaps TRBD2 (5 bases). V was cut by 6 bases and J by 9 bases, with 18 bases left in between. This CDR3 spans 13 amino acids. The CDR3: CASSSDGLSLQYF. CDR3 in DNA: TGTGCCAGCAGCTCGGACGGACTCTCCCTGCAGTACTTC.

As for this clonotype: A read error may account for a junction end that differs from germline. The chain employs TRBV29-1 and TRBJ2-5; maybe TRBD2 (6 bases). CDR1 and CDR2 from the germline V gene are SQVTM and ANQGSEA. The CDR3 sequence is 13 residues long. CDR3: CGWRGSSQGTQYF. The CDR3 region has the DNA TGCGGCTGGAGGGGTAGCAGTCAAGGGACCCAGTACTTC. The full variable domain, rest sourced from reference TRBV29-1 and TRBJ2-5, is SAVISQKPSRDICQRGTSLTIQCQVDSQVTMMFWYRQQPGQSLTLIATANQGSEATYESGFVIDKFPISRPNLTFSTLTVSNMSPEDSSIYLCGWRGSSQGTQYFGPGTRLLVL.

V gene TRBV4-3 combines with J gene TRBJ1-5; D is uncertain. With 2 bases removed from V and 4 bases from J, the gap between germline ends came to 12 bases. This CDR3 has 15 amino acids. Looked up from germline, CDR1 is LGHNA and CDR2 is YSLEER. CDR3 in DNA: TGCGCCAGCAGCCAATTGCATGGCTGGAATCAGCCCCAGCATTTT. Translating gives CASSQLHGWNQPQHF.

This clonotype has only a few counts. This chain joins TRBV12-3 or TRBV12-4 and TRBJ2-3; D call uncertain. The CDR3 is made up of 13 amino acids. Trimming removed 8 bases at V and 3 bases at J, with 12 bases between. The CDR3 DNA reads as TGTGCCAGCGGTCGATCCGGGACAGATACGCAGTATTTT. Translation: CASGRSGTDTQYF.